One sample yielded the 2 T cell receptor beta chains listed below, sequenced in a study of blood T cell repertoires in COVID-19. This table comes from immunoSEQ multiplex PCR, and its TCRdb copy is limited to in-frame clones, with some not included. The data hold tens of thousands of clones, with roughly four fifths observed a single time. Sequencing was carried out using peripheral blood. The receptor set was obtained from a woman older than 75 with acute or convalescent COVID-19.

The sample holds one count of this clone. The rearrangement links TRBV19 to TRBJ2-1; 9 positions agree with TRBD2. The CDR3 runs 14 residues. From germline, CDR1 is LNHDA and CDR2 SQIVND (reference sequence). V shed 6 bases, J shed 2 bases, and the junction held 2 bases outside the gene matches. For the CDR3, the DNA is TGTGCCAGTAGGAAGCGGGGGGCCTACAATGAGCAGTTCTTC. Protein sequence: CASRKRGAYNEQFF. Filled out from reference TRBV19 and TRBJ2-1, the complete variable domain reads DGGITQSPKYLFRKEGQNVTLSCEQNLNHDAMYWYRQDPGQGLRLIYYSQIVNDFQKGDIAEGYSVSREKKESFPLTVTSAQKNPTAFYLCASRKRGAYNEQFFGPGTRLTVL.

The chain employs TRBV21-1 and TRBJ2-2; the table's D call, TRBD2, was not checked against the DNA. TRBV21-1 is a pseudogene locus. This CDR3 contains 17 residues. CDR3 sequence (DNA): TGTGCCAGCAGCACCACCGGGACTAGCGGTGTCACCGGGGAGCTGTTTTTT. Residues: CASSTTGTSGVTGELFF.